These T cell receptor beta chains were read from a single sample in a study of T cell responses to AZD1222 COVID-19 vaccine. Clones were read by immunoSEQ multiplex PCR, and TCRdb kept only the in-frame ones, dropping some. Among approximately 160,000 clones, around 90% were seen once, and the ten largest hold around 0.98%. This specimen was peripheral blood, taken 28 days after the second AZD1222 dose. The receptors come from an adult who received the AZD1222 COVID-19 vaccine. Each CDR3 is given with its conserved first and last residue. The D gene is left open where the match is weak.

CDR3 protein: CASSTSPGAGSYYTF; J gene: TRBJ1-2; D gene: -; V gene: TRBV6-5
CDR3 protein: CASSSSGGSRGFSPLHF; J gene: TRBJ1-6; D gene: -; V gene: TRBV18
CDR3 protein: CASSLAGTFTQNTEAFF; J gene: TRBJ1-1; D gene: -; V gene: TRBV5-8
CDR3 protein: CASSLRPEVASPLHF; J gene: TRBJ1-6; D gene: -; V gene: TRBV27
CDR3 protein: CASSQDSRGLGSREQYF; J gene: TRBJ2-7; D gene: TRBD2; V gene: TRBV4-2
CDR3 protein: CAISESRVGVRSAYGYTF; J gene: TRBJ1-2; D gene: -; V gene: TRBV10-3
CDR3 protein: CASSTKSRLYGYTF; J gene: TRBJ1-2; D gene: -; V gene: TRBV6-5
CDR3 protein: CAIGLTGGGNQPQHF; J gene: TRBJ1-5; D gene: TRBD1; V gene: TRBV10-3
CDR3 protein: CASNPHRRVTTYEQYF; J gene: TRBJ2-7; D gene: -; V gene: TRBV24-1
CDR3 protein: CASSNPRQGGEATDTQYF; J gene: TRBJ2-3; D gene: TRBD1; V gene: TRBV9
CDR3 protein: CASSTRTSTDTQYF; J gene: TRBJ2-3; D gene: -; V gene: TRBV7-6
CDR3 protein: CAISESGRGTYEQYF; J gene: TRBJ2-7; D gene: TRBD1; V gene: TRBV10-3
CDR3 protein: CASSQDPQGREKLFF; J gene: TRBJ1-4; D gene: -; V gene: TRBV3-1/TRBV3-2
CDR3 protein: CASSLPGGNYNEQFF; J gene: TRBJ2-1; D gene: TRBD2; V gene: TRBV5-1
CDR3 protein: CASSEPTGPHAGELFF; J gene: TRBJ2-2; D gene: TRBD1; V gene: TRBV2
CDR3 protein: CATSREKNQPQHF; J gene: TRBJ1-5; D gene: -; V gene: TRBV15
CDR3 protein: CASSYRGQKDTQYF; J gene: TRBJ2-3; D gene: TRBD1; V gene: TRBV6-7
CDR3 protein: CASSAPTGTRAFF; J gene: TRBJ1-1; D gene: -; V gene: TRBV19
CDR3 protein: CASSLGPQGYSNQPQHF; J gene: TRBJ1-5; D gene: -; V gene: TRBV5-8
CDR3 protein: CASSLGGGSYNEQFF; J gene: TRBJ2-1; D gene: -; V gene: TRBV11-2
CDR3 protein: CATSSDLSGANVLTF; J gene: TRBJ2-6; D gene: -; V gene: TRBV15
CDR3 protein: CASSLLNSGRLYEQFF; J gene: TRBJ2-1; D gene: -; V gene: TRBV5-8
CDR3 protein: CASYGPYSNQPQHF; J gene: TRBJ1-5; D gene: -; V gene: TRBV19
CDR3 protein: CASSPDRPEKAEAFF; J gene: TRBJ1-1; D gene: -; V gene: TRBV7-9
CDR3 protein: CASSSGEQYF; J gene: TRBJ2-7; D gene: -; V gene: TRBV11-2
CDR3 protein: CASSSDNSYEQYF; J gene: TRBJ2-7; D gene: -; V gene: TRBV5-1
CDR3 protein: CASSSRSYGYTF; J gene: TRBJ1-2; D gene: -; V gene: TRBV7-9
CDR3 protein: CASSLQRMNTEAFF; J gene: TRBJ1-1; D gene: -; V gene: TRBV27
CDR3 protein: CASSDGGRSYEQYF; J gene: TRBJ2-7; D gene: -; V gene: TRBV25-1
CDR3 protein: CASSLEVGSAFLPLHF; J gene: TRBJ1-6; D gene: -; V gene: TRBV11-2
CDR3 protein: CSVQGFGDSEAFF; J gene: TRBJ1-1; D gene: TRBD1; V gene: TRBV29-1
CDR3 protein: CASSPRSEGTQPQHF; J gene: TRBJ1-5; D gene: -; V gene: TRBV18